This T cell receptor (beta chain) was found in a study of T cells expressing NK-cell markers. Study overall: TCR beta repertoires came from sorted CD3+CD56+NKG2C+, CD3+CD56+NKG2C- and CD3+CD56-NKG2C+ T cells.

Remarks on this clonotype: Its antigen is currently unknown.

The study, taken as a whole, reports: Of the CD8+ T cells in six or seven donors, roughly 1.0-7.5% belonged to dominant NKG2C+ clonotypes.

From the 5' RACE reads, TCRdb lists one entry per CDR3 protein and no DNA. The listing contains about 540,000 distinct CDR3 sequences. This CDR3 contains 16 residues. Germline V gives CDR1 MGHRA, CDR2 YSYEKL. The sequenced sample was blood T cells: a sorted CD56 or NKG2C T cell subset, CD4+ or CD8+ T cells, or bulk PBMC T cells (not recorded which). This TCR came from a young man in good health. The V call is TRBV4-1, the J call TRBJ2-3; without DNA, the TCRdb call of TRBD2 cannot be checked. This CDR3 is CASSQVRAGGADTQYF.